This TCR beta chain was identified in a study of glioma-infiltrating T cells. Study-wide results and caveats: Gliomas, especially low-grade, showed above-expected tissue-blood divergence; non-neoplastic patients showed below. Tissue and blood shared very few CDR3 sequences.

Germline V CDR1 and CDR2: MDHEN, SYDVKM. CDR3 size: 11 residues. Trimming stripped 6 bases from V and 6 bases from J, with 9 bases between. Amplification of TCR alpha and beta CDR3 regions from RNA used iRepertoire nested multiplex PCR. TCRdb fed the multiplex PCR reads into MiXCR, producing one record per CDR3 protein. The table records under 150,000 distinct CDR3 sequences, more than 20% of them present only once. This clonotype was observed many times. Its antigen is still unknown. The TCR originated in a human donor with low-grade glioma or glioblastoma, undergoing nonglioma brain surgery, or in good health (not recorded which). This chain links TRBV28 with TRBJ2-7; no firm D call. The sequenced material came from glioma tissue, nonneoplastic brain tissue, or PBMCs (not recorded which). CDR3 bases: TGTGCCAGCAGCTCACCCCTCGAGCAGTACGTC. Translating it yields CASSSPLEQYV.